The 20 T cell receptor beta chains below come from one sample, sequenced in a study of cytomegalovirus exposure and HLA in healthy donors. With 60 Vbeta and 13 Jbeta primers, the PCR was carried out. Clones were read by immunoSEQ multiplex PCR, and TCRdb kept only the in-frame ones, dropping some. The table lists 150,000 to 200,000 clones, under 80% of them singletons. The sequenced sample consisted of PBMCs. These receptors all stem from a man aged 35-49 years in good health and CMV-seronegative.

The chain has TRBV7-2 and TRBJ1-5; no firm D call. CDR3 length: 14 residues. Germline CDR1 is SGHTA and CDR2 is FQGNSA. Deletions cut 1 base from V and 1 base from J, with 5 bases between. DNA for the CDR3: TGTGCCAGCAGCTTAGGTGCGAGCAATCAGCCCCAGCATTTT. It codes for CASSLGASNQPQHF.

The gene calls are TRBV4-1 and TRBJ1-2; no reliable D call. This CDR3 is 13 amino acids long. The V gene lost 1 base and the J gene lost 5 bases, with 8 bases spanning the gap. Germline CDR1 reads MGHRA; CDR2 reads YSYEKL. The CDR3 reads CASSQVPVYGYTF. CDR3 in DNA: TGCGCCAGCAGCCAAGTACCGGTGTATGGCTACACCTTC.

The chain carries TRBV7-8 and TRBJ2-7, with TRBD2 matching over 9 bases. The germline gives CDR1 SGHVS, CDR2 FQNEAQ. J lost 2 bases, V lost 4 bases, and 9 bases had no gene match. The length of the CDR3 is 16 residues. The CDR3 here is CASSSIPAGGPYEQYF. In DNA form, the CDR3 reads TGTGCCAGCAGCTCAATTCCAGCGGGAGGACCCTACGAGCAGTACTTC.

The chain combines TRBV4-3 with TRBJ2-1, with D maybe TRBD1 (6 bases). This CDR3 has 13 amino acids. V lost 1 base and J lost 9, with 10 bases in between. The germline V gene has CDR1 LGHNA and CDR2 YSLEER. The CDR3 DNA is TGCGCCAGCAGCCAAGCTGGACAGTTTGAGCAGTTCTTC. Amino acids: CASSQAGQFEQFF.

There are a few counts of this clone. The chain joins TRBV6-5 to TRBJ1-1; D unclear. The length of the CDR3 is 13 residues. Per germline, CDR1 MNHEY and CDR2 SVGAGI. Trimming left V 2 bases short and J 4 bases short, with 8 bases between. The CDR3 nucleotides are TGTGCCAGCAGTTACGTCAGGTCCACTGAAGCTTTCTTT. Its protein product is CASSYVRSTEAFF.

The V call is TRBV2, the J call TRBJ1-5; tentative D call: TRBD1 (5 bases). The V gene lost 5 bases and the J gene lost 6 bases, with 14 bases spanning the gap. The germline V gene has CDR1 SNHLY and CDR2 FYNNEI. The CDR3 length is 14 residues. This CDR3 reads CASSSQGKGQPQHF. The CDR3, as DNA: TGTGCCAGCAGTTCTCAGGGAAAGGGTCAGCCCCAGCATTTT.

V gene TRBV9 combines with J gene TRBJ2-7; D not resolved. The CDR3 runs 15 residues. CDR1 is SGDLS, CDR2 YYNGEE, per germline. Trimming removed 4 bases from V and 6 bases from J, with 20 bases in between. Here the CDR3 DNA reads TGTGCCAGCAGCTCACCTCTGGGCCAGAGTGGCGAGCAGTACTTC. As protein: CASSSPLGQSGEQYF.

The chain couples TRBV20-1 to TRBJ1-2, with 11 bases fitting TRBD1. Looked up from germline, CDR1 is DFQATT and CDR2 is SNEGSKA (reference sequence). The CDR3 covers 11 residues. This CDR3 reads CTPGQGDGYTF. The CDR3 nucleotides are TGCACCCCGGGACAGGGGGACGGCTACACCTTC.

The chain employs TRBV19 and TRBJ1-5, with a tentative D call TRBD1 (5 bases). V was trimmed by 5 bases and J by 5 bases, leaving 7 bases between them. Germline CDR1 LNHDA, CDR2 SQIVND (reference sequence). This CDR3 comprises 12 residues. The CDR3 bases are TGTGCCAGTAGTCCCAGGGATCAGCCCCAGCATTTT. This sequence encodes CASSPRDQPQHF.

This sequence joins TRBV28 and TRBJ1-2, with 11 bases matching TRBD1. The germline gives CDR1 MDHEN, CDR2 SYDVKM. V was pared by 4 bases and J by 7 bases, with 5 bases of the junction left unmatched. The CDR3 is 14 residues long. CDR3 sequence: CASSSDRGLSGYTF. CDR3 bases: TGTGCCAGCAGTTCGGACAGGGGGCTTAGTGGCTACACCTTC.

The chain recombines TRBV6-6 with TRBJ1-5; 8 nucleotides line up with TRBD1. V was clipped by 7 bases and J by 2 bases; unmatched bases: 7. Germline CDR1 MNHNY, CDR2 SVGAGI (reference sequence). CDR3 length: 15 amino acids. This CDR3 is CASTRTGKGNQPQHF. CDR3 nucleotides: TGTGCCAGCACCCGGACAGGGAAAGGCAATCAGCCCCAGCATTTT.

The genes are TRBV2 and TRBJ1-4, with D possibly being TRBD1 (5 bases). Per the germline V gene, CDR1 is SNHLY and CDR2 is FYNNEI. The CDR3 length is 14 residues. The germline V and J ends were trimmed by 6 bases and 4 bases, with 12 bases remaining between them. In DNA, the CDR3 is TGTGCCAGCAGAAGACAGACCATTAATGAAAAACTGTTTTTT. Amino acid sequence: CASRRQTINEKLFF.

This chain's CDR3 is CASSNLPGQGSSYEQYF. CDR3 DNA sequence: TGTGCCAGTTCGAATCTCCCGGGACAGGGGAGCTCCTACGAGCAGTACTTC. V usage is TRBV19 and J usage is TRBJ2-5, with 10 bases identical to TRBD1. The DNA matches TRBJ2-7 better at its end, which makes the J call doubtful. The CDR3 contains 17 residues. The V gene's germline CDR1 is LNHDA and CDR2 SQIVND (reference sequence).

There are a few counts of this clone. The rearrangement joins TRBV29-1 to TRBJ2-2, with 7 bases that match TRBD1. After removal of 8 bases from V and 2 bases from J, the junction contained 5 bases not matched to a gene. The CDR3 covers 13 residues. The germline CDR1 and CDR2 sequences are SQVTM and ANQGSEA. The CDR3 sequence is CSTRDSNTGELFF. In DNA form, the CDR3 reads TGCAGCACCCGGGACAGCAACACCGGGGAGCTGTTTTTT.

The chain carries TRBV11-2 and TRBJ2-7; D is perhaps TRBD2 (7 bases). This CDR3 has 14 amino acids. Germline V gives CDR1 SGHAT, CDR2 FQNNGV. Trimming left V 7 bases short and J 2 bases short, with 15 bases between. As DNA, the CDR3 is TGTGCCAGCACCGGGGGGCTTTCCGCCTACGAGCAGTACTTC. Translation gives CASTGGLSAYEQYF.

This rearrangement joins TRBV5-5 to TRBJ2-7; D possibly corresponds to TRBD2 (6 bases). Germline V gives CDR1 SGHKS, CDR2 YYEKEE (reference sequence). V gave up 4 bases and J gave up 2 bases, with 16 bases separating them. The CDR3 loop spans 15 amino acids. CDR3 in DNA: TGTGCCAGCAGCGGTGGGACTGCCATAGCCTACGAGCAGTACTTC. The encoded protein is CASSGGTAIAYEQYF. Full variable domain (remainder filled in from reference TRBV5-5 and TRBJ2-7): DAGVTQSPTHLIKTRGQQVTLRCSPISGHKSVSWYQQVLGQGPQFIFQYYEKEERGRGNFPDRFSARQFPNYSSELNVNALLLGDSALYLCASSGGTAIAYEQYFGPGTRLTVT.

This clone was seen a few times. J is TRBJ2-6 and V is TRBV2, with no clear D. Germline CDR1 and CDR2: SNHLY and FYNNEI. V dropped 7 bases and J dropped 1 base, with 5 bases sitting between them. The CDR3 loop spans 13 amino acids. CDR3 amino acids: CASTLSGANVLTF. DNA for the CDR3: TGTGCCAGCACACTGTCTGGGGCCAACGTCCTGACTTTC.

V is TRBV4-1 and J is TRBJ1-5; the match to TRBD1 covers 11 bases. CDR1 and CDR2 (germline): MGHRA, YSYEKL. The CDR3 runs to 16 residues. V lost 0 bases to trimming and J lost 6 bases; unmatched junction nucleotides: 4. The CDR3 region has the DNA TGCGCCAGCAGCCAAGATGGGACAGGGGGTCGTCAGCCCCAGCATTTT. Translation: CASSQDGTGGRQPQHF.

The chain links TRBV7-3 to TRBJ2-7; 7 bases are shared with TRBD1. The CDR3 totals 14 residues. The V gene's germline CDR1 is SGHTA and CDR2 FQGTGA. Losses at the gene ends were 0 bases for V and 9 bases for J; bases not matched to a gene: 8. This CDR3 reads CASSLTPGTAPQYF. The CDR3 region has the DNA TGTGCCAGCAGCTTAACCCCGGGGACAGCCCCGCAGTACTTC.

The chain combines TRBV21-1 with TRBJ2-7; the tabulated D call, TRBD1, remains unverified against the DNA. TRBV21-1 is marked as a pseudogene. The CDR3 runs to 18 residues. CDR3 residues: CASSRGTGGLPKVVEQYF. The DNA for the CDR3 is TGTGCCAGCAGCCGAGGGACAGGGGGGTTACCAAAGGTCGTCGAGCAGTACTTC.